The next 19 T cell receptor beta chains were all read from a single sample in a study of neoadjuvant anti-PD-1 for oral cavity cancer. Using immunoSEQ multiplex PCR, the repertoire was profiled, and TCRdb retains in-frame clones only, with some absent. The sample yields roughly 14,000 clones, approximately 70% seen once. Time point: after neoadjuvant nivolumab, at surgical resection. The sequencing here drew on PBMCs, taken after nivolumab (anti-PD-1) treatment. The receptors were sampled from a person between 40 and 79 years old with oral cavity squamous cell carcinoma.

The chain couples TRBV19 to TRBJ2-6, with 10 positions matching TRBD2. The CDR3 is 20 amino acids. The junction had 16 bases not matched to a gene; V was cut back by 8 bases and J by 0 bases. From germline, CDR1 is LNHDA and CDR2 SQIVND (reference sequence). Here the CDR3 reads CASRPLAGAWGSSGANVLTF. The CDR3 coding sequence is TGTGCCAGTCGCCCCCTAGCGGGAGCCTGGGGGAGCTCTGGGGCCAACGTCCTGACTTTC.

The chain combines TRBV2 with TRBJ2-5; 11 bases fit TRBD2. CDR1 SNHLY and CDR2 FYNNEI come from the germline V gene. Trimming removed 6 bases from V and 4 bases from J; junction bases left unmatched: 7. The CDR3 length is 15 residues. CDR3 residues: CASRGSGRVVETQYF. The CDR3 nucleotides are TGTGCCAGCAGGGGTAGCGGGAGGGTCGTAGAGACCCAGTACTTC.

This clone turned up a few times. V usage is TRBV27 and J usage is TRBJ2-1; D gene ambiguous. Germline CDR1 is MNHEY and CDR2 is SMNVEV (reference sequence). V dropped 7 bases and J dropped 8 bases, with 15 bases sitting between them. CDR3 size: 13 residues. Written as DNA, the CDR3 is TGTGCCAGCAACCCGATAGGGAATTATGAGCAGTTCTTC. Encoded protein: CASNPIGNYEQFF.

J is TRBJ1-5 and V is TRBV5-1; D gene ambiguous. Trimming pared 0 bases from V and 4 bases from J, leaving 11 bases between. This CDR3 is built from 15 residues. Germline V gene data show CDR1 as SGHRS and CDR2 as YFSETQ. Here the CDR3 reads CASSLGSGINQPQHF. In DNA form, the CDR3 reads TGCGCCAGCAGCTTGGGTTCTGGGATTAATCAGCCCCAGCATTTT.

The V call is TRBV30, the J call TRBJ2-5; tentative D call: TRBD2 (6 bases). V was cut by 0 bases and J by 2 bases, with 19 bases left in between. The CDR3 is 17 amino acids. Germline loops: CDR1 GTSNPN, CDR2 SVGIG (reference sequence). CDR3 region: CAWSVQRTSTYQETQYF. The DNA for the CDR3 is TGTGCCTGGAGTGTACAGAGAACTAGCACTTATCAAGAGACCCAGTACTTC.

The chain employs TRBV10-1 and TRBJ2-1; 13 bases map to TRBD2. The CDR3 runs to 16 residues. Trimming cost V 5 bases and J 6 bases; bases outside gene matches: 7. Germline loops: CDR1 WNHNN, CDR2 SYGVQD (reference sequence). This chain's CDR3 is CASSPLAGGRANEQFF. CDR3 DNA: TGCGCCAGCAGTCCACTAGCGGGAGGGAGGGCCAATGAGCAGTTCTTC.

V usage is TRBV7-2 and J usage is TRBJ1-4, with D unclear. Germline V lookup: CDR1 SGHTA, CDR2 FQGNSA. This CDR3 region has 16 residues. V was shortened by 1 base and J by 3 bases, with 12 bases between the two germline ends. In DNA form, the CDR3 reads TGTGCCAGCAGCTTAGTAGCGGGAACCTCTAATGAAAAACTGTTTTTT. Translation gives CASSLVAGTSNEKLFF.

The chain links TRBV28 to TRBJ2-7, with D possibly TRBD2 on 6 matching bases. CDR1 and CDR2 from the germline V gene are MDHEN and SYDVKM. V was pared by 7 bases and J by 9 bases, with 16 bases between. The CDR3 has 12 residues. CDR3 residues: CASTAGKNRQYF. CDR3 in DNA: TGTGCCAGCACAGCGGGTAAGAATCGGCAGTACTTC.

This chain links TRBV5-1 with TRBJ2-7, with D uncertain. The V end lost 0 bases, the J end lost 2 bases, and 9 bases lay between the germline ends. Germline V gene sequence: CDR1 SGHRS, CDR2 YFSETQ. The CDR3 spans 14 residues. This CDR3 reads CASSLGANTYEQYF. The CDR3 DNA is TGCGCCAGCAGCTTGGGGGCTAACACCTACGAGCAGTACTTC.

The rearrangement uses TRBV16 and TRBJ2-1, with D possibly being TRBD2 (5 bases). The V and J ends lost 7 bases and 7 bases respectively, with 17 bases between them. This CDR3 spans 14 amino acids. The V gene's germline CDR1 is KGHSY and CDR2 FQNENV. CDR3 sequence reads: CASTPAGNRNEQFF. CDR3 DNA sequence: TGTGCCAGCACCCCGGCGGGTAATAGGAATGAGCAGTTCTTC.

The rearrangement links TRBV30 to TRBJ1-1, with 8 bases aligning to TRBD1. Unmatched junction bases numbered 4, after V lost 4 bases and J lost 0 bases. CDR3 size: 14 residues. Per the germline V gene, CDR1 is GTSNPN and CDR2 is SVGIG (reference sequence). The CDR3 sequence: CAWNQGAVNTEAFF. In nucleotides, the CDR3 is TGTGCCTGGAATCAGGGGGCGGTGAACACTGAAGCTTTCTTT.

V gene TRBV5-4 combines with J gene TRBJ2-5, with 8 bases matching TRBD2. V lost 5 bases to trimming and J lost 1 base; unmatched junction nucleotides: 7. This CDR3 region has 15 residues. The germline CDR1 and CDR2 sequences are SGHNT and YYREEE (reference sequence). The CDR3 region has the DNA TGTGCCAGCAGTCCGACTAGCGCAAGCCAAGAGACCCAGTACTTC. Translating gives CASSPTSASQETQYF.

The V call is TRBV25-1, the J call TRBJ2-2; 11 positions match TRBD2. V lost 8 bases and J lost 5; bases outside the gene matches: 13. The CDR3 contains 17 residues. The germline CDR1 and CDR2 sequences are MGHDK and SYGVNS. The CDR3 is CASGTSGSTALTGELFF. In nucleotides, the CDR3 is TGTGCCAGCGGAACTAGCGGGAGCACGGCCCTTACCGGGGAGCTGTTTTTT.

CDR3 region: CASSAGTGGNTIYF. The CDR3 nucleotides are TGTGCCAGCAGTGCCGGGACAGGCGGAAACACCATATATTTT. The J gene is TRBJ1-3, the V gene TRBV25-1, with TRBD1 identical over 8 bases. CDR3 length: 14 amino acids. The V gene end was trimmed by 4 bases and the J gene end by 4 bases; junction bases not matched to a gene: 3. Germline CDR1 MGHDK, CDR2 SYGVNS.

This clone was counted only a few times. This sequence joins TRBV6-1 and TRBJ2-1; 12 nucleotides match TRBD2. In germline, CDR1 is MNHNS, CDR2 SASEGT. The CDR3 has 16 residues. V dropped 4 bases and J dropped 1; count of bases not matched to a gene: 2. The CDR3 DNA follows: TGTGCCAGCAGTGTGACTAGCGGGGGTTCCTACAATGAGCAGTTCTTC. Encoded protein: CASSVTSGGSYNEQFF.

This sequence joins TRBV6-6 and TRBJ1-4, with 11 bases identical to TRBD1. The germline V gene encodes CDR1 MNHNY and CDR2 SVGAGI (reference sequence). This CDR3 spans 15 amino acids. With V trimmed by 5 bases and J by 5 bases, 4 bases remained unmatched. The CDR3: CASSGQGARNEKLFF. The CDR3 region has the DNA TGTGCCAGCAGTGGACAGGGGGCGCGGAATGAAAAACTGTTTTTT.

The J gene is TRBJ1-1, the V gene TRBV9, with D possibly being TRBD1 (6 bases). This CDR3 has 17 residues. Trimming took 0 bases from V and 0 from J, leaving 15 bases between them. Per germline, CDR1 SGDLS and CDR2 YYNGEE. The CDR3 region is CASSVGMGAGMNTEAFF. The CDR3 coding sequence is TGTGCCAGCAGCGTAGGTATGGGGGCAGGAATGAACACTGAAGCTTTCTTT. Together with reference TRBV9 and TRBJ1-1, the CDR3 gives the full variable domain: DSGVTQTPKHLITATGQRVTLRCSPRSGDLSVYWYQQSLDQGLQFLIQYYNGEERAKGNILERFSAQQFPDLHSELNLSSLELGDSALYFCASSVGMGAGMNTEAFFGQGTRLTVV.

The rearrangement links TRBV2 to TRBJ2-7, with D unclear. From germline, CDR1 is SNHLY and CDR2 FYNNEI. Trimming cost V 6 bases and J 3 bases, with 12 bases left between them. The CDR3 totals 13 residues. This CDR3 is CASRSDWGYEQYF. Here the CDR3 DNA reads TGTGCCAGCAGATCAGACTGGGGCTACGAGCAGTACTTC.

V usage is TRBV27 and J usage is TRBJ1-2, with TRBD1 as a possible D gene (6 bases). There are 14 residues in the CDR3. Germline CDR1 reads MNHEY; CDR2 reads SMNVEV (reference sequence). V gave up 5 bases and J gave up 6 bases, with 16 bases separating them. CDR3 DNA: TGTGCCAGCAGTCGGAGGATACAGGGCCATGGCTACACCTTC. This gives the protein CASSRRIQGHGYTF.